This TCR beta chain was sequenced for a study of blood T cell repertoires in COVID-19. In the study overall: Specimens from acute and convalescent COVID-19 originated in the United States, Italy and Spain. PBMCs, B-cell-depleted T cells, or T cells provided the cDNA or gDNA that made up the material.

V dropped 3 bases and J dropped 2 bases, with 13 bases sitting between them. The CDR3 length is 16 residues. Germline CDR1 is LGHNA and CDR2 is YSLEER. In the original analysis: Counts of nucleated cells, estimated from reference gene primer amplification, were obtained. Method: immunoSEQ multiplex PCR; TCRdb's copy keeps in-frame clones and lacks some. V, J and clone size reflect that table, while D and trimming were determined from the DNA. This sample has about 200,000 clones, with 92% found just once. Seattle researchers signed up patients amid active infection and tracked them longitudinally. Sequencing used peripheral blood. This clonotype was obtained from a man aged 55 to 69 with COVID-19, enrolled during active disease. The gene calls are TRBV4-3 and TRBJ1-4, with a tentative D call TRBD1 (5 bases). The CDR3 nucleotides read TGCGCCAGCAGCCATGGTACAGCAGGGACTAATGAAAAACTGTTTTTT. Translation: CASSHGTAGTNEKLFF.